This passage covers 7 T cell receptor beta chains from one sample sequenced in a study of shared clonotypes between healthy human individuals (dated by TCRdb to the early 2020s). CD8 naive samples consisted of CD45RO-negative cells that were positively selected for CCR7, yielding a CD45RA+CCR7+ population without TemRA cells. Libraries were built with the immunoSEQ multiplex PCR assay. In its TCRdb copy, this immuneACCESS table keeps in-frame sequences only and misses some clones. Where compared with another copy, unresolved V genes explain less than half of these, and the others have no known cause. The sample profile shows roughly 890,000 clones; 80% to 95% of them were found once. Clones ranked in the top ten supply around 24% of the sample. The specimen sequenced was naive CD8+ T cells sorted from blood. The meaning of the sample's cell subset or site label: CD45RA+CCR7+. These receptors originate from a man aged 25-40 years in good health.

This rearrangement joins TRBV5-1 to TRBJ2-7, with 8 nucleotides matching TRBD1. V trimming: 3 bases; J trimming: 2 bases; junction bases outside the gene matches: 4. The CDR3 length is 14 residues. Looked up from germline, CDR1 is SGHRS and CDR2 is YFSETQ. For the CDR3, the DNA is TGCGCCAGCAGCTCCGGACAGGGACCCTACGAGCAGTACTTC. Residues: CASSSGQGPYEQYF.

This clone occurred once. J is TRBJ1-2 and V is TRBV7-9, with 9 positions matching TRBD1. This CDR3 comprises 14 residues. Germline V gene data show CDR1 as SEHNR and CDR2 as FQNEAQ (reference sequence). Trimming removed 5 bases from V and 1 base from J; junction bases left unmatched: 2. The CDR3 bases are TGTGCCAGCAGCCGGACAGGGGTTAACTATGGCTACACCTTC. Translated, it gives CASSRTGVNYGYTF.

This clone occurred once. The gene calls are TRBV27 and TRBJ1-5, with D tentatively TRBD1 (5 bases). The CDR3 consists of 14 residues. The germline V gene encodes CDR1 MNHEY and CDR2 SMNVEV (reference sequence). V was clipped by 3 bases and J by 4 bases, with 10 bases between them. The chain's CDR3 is CASSFVAGNQPQHF. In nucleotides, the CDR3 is TGTGCCAGCAGTTTTGTGGCAGGGAATCAGCCCCAGCATTTT.

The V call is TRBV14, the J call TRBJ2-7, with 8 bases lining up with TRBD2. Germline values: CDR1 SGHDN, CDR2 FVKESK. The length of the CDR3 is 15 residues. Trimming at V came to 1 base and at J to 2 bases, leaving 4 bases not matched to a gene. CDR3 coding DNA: TGTGCCAGCAGCCAAGGTCGGGGGGGCCCCTACGAGCAGTACTTC. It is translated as CASSQGRGGPYEQYF.

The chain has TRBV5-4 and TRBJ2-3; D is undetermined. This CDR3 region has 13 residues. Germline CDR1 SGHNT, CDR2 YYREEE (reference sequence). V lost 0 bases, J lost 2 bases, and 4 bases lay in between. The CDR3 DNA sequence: TGTGCCAGCAGCTTGGTGGACACAGATACGCAGTATTTT. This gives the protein CASSLVDTDTQYF. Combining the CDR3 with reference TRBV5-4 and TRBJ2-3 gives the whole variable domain ETGVTQSPTHLIKTRGQQVTLRCSSQSGHNTVSWYQQALGQGPQFIFQYYREEENGRGNFPPRFSGLQFPNYSSELNVNALELDDSALYLCASSLVDTDTQYFGPGTRLTVL.

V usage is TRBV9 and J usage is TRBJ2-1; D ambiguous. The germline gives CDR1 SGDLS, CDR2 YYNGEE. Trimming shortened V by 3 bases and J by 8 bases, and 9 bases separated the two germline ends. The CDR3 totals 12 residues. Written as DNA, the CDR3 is TGTGCCAGCAGCGGCTCGTTCGATGAGCAGTTCTTC. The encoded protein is CASSGSFDEQFF.

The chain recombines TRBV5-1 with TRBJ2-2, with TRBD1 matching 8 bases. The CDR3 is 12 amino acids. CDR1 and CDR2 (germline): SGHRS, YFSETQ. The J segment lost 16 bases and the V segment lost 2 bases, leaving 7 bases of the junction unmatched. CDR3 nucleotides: TGCGCCAGCAGCTTCCAGGGGGCGATATGGTTTTTT. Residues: CASSFQGAIWFF.